The clone carrying this T cell receptor beta chain was seen many times. Its target is unknown. Per germline, CDR1 KGHDR and CDR2 SFDVKD. V was shortened by 3 bases and J by 5 bases, with 9 bases between the two germline ends. This CDR3 spans 13 amino acids. This sample was included in a study of neurological immune-mediated disorders. Whole-study findings and limits: HTLV-1-associated myelopathy had the most TCR clonal expansion, while multiple sclerosis had the least, a level that fell below healthy controls.

TCRdb reprocessed the 5' RACE reads with MiXCR, giving one entry per CDR3 protein. The sample lists more than 40,000 distinct CDR3 sequences; 3% to 3.5% were seen once. The chain is built from TRBV24-1 and TRBJ2-5, with D hard to call. Sequencing was carried out using PBMCs. The sequence derives from a woman in her 50s with multiple sclerosis. The CDR3 bases are TGTGCCACCAGTGATCCTGTGATCGAGACCCAGTACTTC. Encoded protein: CATSDPVIETQYF.